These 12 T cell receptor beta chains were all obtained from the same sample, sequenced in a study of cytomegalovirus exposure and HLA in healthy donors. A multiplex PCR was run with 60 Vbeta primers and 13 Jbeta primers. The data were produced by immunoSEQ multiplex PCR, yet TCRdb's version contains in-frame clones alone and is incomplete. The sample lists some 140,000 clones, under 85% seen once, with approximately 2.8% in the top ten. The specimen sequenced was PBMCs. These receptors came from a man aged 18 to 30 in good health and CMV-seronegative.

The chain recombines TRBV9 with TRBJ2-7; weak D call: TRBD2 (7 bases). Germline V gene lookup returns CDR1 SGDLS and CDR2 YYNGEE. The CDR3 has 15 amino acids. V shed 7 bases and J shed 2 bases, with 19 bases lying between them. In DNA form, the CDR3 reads TGTGCCAGCGCCTACGGGGGCGGGGGCCCCTACGAGCAGTACTTC. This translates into CASAYGGGGPYEQYF.

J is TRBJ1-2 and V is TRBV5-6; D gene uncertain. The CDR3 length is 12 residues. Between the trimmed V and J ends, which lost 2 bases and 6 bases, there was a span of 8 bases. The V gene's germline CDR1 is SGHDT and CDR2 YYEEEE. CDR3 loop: CASSFGGNGYTF. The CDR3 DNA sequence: TGTGCCAGCAGCTTCGGCGGTAATGGCTACACCTTC.

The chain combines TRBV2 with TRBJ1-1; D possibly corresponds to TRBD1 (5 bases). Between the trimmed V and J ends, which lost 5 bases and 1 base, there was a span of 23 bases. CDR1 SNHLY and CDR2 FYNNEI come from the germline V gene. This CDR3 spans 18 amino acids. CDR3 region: CASSLVIEAGRANTEAFF. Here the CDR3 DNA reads TGTGCCAGCAGTCTAGTTATCGAGGCAGGGAGGGCGAACACTGAAGCTTTCTTT.

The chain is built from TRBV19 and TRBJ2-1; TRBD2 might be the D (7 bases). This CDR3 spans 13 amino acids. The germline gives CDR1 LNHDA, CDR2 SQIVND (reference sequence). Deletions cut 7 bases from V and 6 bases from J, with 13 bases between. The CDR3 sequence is CASTVGGGNEQFF. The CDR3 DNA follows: TGTGCCAGTACCGTAGGGGGGGGCAATGAGCAGTTCTTC.

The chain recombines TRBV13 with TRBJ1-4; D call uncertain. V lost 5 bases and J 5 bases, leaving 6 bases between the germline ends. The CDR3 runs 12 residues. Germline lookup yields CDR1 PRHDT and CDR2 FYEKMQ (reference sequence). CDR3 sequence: CASSLKNEKLFF. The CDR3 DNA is TGTGCCAGCAGCCTAAAAAATGAAAAACTGTTTTTT.

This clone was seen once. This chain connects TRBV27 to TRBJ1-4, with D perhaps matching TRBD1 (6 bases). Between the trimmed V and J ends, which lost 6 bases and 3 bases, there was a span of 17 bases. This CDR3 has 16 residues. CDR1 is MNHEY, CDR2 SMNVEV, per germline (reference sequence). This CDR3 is CASRGSREGANEKLFF. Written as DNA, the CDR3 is TGTGCCAGCAGAGGATCACGGGAGGGGGCTAATGAAAAACTGTTTTTT. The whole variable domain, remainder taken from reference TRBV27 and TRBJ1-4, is EAQVTQNPRYLITVTGKKLTVTCSQNMNHEYMSWYRQDPGLGLRQIYYSMNVEVTDKGDVPEGYKVSRKEKRNFPLILESPSPNQTSLYFCASRGSREGANEKLFFGSGTQLSVL.

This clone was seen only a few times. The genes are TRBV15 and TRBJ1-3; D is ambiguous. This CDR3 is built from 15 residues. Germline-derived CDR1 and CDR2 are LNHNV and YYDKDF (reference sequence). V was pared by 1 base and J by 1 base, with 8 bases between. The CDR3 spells CATSRGGGSGNTIYF. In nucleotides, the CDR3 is TGTGCCACCAGCAGAGGAGGTGGTTCTGGAAACACCATATATTTT. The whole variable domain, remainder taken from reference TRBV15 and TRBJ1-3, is DAMVIQNPRYQVTQFGKPVTLSCSQTLNHNVMYWYQQKSSQAPKLLFHYYDKDFNNEADTPDNFQSRRPNTSFCFLDIRSPGLGDTAMYLCATSRGGGSGNTIYFGEGSWLTVV.

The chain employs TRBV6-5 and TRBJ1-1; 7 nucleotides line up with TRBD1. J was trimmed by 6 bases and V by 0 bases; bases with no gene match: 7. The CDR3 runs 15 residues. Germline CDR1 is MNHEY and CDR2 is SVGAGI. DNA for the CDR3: TGTGCCAGCAGTTACTCGTTGGGCAGGGGGGCTGAAGCTTTCTTT. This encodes CASSYSLGRGAEAFF.

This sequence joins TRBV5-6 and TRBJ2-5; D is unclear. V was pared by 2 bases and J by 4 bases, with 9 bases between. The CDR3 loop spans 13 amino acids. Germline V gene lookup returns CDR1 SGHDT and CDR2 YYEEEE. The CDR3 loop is CASSFPGAETQYF. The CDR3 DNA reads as TGTGCCAGCAGCTTTCCGGGTGCAGAGACCCAGTACTTC.

This CDR3 is CASSGRQGNTGELFF. The DNA of the CDR3 is TGTGCCAGCAGCGGGCGACAGGGAAACACCGGGGAGCTGTTTTTT. The rearrangement uses TRBV9 and TRBJ2-2; the match to TRBD1 covers 7 bases. The V segment lost 3 bases and the J segment 2 bases; nucleotides outside the gene matches: 4. This CDR3 has 15 residues. Per germline, CDR1 SGDLS and CDR2 YYNGEE. Drawing the rest from reference TRBV9 and TRBJ2-2, the complete variable domain is DSGVTQTPKHLITATGQRVTLRCSPRSGDLSVYWYQQSLDQGLQFLIQYYNGEERAKGNILERFSAQQFPDLHSELNLSSLELGDSALYFCASSGRQGNTGELFFGEGSRLTVL.

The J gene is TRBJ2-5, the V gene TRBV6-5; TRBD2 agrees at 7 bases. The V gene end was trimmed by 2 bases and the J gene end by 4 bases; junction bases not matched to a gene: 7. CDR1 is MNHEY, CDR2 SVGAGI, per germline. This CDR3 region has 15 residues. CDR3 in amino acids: CASSYGGGFTETQYF. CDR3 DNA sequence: TGTGCCAGCAGTTACGGGGGGGGATTCACAGAGACCCAGTACTTC.

The DNA of the CDR3 is TGTGCCAGCAGTCGCGGGACCGATTATAATTCACCCCTCCACTTT. Residues: CASSRGTDYNSPLHF. The chain carries TRBV28 and TRBJ1-6; possible D gene TRBD1, 5 bases. Trimming cost V 5 bases and J 4 bases, with 12 bases left between them. Germline V CDR1 and CDR2: MDHEN, SYDVKM. The CDR3 totals 15 residues.